These 5 T cell receptor beta chains share one sample of origin, sequenced in a study of T cell changes during pregnancy in multiple sclerosis. Libraries were prepared by immunoSEQ multiplex PCR; TCRdb keeps only in-frame clonotypes and omits some of them. The data hold approximately 53,000 clones, with more than 80% observed a single time. This specimen consisted of CD4+ T cells from peripheral blood mononuclear cells, obtained before pregnancy. The receptors here all came from a female donor with multiple sclerosis, enrolled in a pregnancy study.

The chain employs TRBV10-1 and TRBJ2-3; 7 bases are a match to TRBD2. The CDR3 runs 16 residues. The trim removed 0 bases at V and 2 bases at J, leaving 5 bases unmatched. CDR1 WNHNN and CDR2 SYGVQD come from the germline V gene (reference sequence). DNA for the CDR3: TGCGCCAGCAGTGAGTCAAGAGCGGGGTACACAGATACGCAGTATTTT. This codes for CASSESRAGYTDTQYF.

This chain uses TRBV15 with TRBJ2-3, with 11 bases that match TRBD2. This CDR3 has 15 amino acids. Germline-derived CDR1 and CDR2 are LNHNV and YYDKDF (reference sequence). Losses at the gene ends were 1 base for V and 5 bases for J; bases not matched to a gene: 2. This CDR3 is CATSRALAGGDTQYF. CDR3 DNA: TGTGCCACCAGCAGAGCCCTAGCGGGAGGAGATACGCAGTATTTT.

This clone was detected once. The J gene is TRBJ1-2, the V gene TRBV7-6; 10 bases line up with TRBD1. CDR3 length: 14 amino acids. Germline values: CDR1 SGHVS, CDR2 FNYEAQ. The junction had 2 bases not matched to a gene; V was cut back by 3 bases and J by 4 bases. CDR3 sequence reads: CASSFGQGGYGYTF. The CDR3 bases are TGTGCCAGCAGCTTCGGACAGGGGGGCTATGGCTACACCTTC.

This chain joins TRBV28 and TRBJ2-5; 11 bases are a match to TRBD2. CDR1 MDHEN and CDR2 SYDVKM come from the germline V gene. V lost 3 bases to trimming and J lost 9 bases; unmatched junction nucleotides: 6. This CDR3 is built from 14 residues. CDR3 DNA sequence: TGTGCCAGCAGTTTTAAGGGACTAGCGGTTCCCCAGTACTTC. The encoded protein is CASSFKGLAVPQYF.

This clone has a handful of counts. This sequence joins TRBV7-8 and TRBJ2-4, with a tentative D call TRBD1 (6 bases). The germline CDR1 and CDR2 sequences are SGHVS and FQNEAQ. Trimming removed 0 bases from V and 6 bases from J, with 6 bases in between. This CDR3 has 13 amino acids. Here the CDR3 reads CASSLARGNIQYF. The CDR3 nucleotides read TGTGCCAGCAGCTTAGCCAGGGGAAACATTCAGTACTTC.